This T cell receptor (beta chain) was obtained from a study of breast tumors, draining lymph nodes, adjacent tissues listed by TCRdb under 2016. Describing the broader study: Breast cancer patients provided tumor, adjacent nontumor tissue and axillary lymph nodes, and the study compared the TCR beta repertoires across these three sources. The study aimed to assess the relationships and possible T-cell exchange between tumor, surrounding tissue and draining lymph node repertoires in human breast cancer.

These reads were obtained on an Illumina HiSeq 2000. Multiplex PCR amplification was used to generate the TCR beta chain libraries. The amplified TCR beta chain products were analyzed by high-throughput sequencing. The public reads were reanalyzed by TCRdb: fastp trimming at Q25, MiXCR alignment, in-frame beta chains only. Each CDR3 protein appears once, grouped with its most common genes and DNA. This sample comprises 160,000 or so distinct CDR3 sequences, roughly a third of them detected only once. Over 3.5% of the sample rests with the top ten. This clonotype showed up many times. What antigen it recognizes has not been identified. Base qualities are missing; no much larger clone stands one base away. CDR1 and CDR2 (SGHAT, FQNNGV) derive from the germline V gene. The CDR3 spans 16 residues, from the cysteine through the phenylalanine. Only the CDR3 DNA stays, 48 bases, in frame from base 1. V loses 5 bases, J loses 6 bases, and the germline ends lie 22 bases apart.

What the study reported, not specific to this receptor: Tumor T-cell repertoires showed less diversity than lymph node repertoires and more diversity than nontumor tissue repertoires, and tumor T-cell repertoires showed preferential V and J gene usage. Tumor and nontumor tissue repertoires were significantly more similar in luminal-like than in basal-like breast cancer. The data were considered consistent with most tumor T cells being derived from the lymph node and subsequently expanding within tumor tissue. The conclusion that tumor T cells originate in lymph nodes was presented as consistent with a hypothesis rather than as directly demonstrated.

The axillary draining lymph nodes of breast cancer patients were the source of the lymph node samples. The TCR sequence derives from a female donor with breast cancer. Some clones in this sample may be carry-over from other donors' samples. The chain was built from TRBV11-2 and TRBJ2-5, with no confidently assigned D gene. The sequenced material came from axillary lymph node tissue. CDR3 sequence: CASSLPGVGLRKTQYF. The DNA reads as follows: TGTGCCAGCAGCCTCCCCGGAGTAGGGTTGAGAAAGACCCAGTACTTC.